This T cell receptor (beta chain) was recovered during a study of blood T cell repertoires in COVID-19. For the study at large: Acute and convalescent COVID-19 specimens originated in the United States, Italy and Spain. The analysed material was cDNA or gDNA that came from T cells, B-cell-depleted T cells, or PBMCs.

As processed by the authors: Counts of nucleated cells, estimated from reference gene primer amplification, were obtained. Using immunoSEQ multiplex PCR, the repertoire was profiled, and TCRdb retains in-frame clones only, with some absent. That table gives V, J and clone size, and the DNA gave D and trimming. The data contain roughly 130,000 clones, around 90% of them singletons. Trimming removed 3 bases at V and 5 bases at J, with 10 bases between. The CDR3 loop spans 13 amino acids. The gene calls are TRBV12-3 or TRBV12-4 and TRBJ1-1, with D perhaps matching TRBD1 (5 bases). Sequences were obtained from peripheral blood. The sequence derives from a man in his fifties or sixties with active or convalescent COVID-19. Written as DNA, the CDR3 is TGTGCCAGCAGTTTCCAGGGAGGAACTGAAGCTTTCTTT. It specifies CASSFQGGTEAFF.